A single T cell receptor beta chain is shown here with its context. The record originates from a study of blood T cell repertoires in COVID-19. As for the study in general: Collection of acute and convalescent COVID-19 samples took place in the United States, Italy and Spain. T cells, B-cell-depleted T cells, or PBMCs supplied cDNA or gDNA.

The authors' processing: How many nucleated cells were present was estimated from reference gene primer amplification. The repertoire was sequenced with immunoSEQ multiplex PCR; TCRdb's copy has only in-frame clones and lacks some. D and trimming were read from the DNA, whereas the V and J calls and clone size are those reported in that table. The data show about 180,000 clones, about nine tenths seen once. The TCR originated in a man aged 65-85 years with active or convalescent COVID-19. The sample taken for sequencing was peripheral blood.

The CDR3 sequence: CASSISRTDTQYF. As DNA, the CDR3 is TGTGCCAGTAGTATCTCTAGAACAGATACGCAGTATTTT. The chain joins TRBV19 to TRBJ2-3; D is ambiguous. The CDR3 sequence is 13 residues long. The germline gives CDR1 LNHDA, CDR2 SQIVND (reference sequence). Trimming pared 3 bases from V and 3 bases from J, leaving 7 bases between.